This TCR beta chain was documented in a study of Ad26.COV2.S vaccination and SARS-CoV-2 variants. Study in general: The vaccine Ad26.COV2.S was put into the muscle once, or twice with 56 days between. The study, taken as a whole, reports: The study found similar non-spike TCR breadth in vaccine and placebo recipients.

Treatment indicated: over 15 received Ad26.COV2.S at low or high dose, single or two shots; about 5 received placebo; per-sample allocation not given. Collection of samples fell on day 63 after the first vaccine or placebo injection. Participants' vaccine, an Ad26 vector, delivered Wuhan-strain SARS-CoV-2 spike. As concerns this clone: Its target is unknown.

This CDR3 is built from 12 residues. Germline-derived CDR1 and CDR2 are LNHNV and YYDKDF (reference sequence). V lost 11 bases and J lost 9, with 18 bases in between. Clones were sequenced by immunoSEQ multiplex PCR, and TCRdb holds only the in-frame ones, with some missing. The repertoire holds about 350,000 clones, with approximately 90% as singletons. The clonotype comes from a person between 18 and 65 years old who received the Ad26.COV2.S COVID-19 vaccine or a placebo. This rearrangement joins TRBV15 to TRBJ2-3, with D maybe TRBD1 (6 bases). Source: peripheral blood, taken in a trial of Ad26.COV2.S vaccine versus placebo. As DNA, the CDR3 is TGTGCCGTACAGGGAGTAATTGGGACGCAGTATTTT. It specifies CAVQGVIGTQYF.